Given below is one T cell receptor (beta chain) in context. Antigen: not known. Germline loops: CDR1 LGHNA, CDR2 YNFKEQ. The V and J ends lost 0 bases and 1 base respectively, with 10 bases between them. The CDR3 is made up of 15 amino acids. Libraries were prepared by immunoSEQ multiplex PCR; TCRdb keeps only in-frame clonotypes and omits some of them. Of fewer than 150,000 clones in the sample, just over 90% were seen once. These data belong to a study of T cell responses to AZD1222 COVID-19 vaccine. At the level of the study: The analysis combined second doses at about 4 or about 12 weeks. Points from the study as a whole: The CD4 TCRs associated with vaccination extended across spike and predominated at 160-218 and 743-854. Targets within unmutated variant regions were reportedly found for nearly half of spike-specific TCRs.

The receptor's source is an adult in good health. The rearrangement links TRBV4-2 to TRBJ2-7; D might be TRBD1 (6 bases). This sample comprised peripheral blood, obtained on day 0 of AZD1222 vaccination. The chain's CDR3 is CASSQDPQGSYEQYF. The CDR3 DNA follows: TGTGCCAGCAGCCAAGACCCCCAGGGGTCCTACGAGCAGTACTTC.